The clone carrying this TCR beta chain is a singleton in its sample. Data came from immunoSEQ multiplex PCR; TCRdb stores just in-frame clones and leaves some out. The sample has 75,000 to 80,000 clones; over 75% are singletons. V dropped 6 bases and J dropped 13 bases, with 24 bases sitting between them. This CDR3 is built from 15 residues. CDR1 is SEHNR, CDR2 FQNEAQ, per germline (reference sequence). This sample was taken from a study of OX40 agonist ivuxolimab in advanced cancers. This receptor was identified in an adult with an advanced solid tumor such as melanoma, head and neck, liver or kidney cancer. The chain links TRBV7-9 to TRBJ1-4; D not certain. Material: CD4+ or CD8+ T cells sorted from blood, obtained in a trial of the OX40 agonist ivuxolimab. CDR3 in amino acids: CASRRNQPDGLGLFF. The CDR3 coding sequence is TGTGCCAGCAGACGTAACCAACCCGACGGACTGGGACTGTTTTTT.